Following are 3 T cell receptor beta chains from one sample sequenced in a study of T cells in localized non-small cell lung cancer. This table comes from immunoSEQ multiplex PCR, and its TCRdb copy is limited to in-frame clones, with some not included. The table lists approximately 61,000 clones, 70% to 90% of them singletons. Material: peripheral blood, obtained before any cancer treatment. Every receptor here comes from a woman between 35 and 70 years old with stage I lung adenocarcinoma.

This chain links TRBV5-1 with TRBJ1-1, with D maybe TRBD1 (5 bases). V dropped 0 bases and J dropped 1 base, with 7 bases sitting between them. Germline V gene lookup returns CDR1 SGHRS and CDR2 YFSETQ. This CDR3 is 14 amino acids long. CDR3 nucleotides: TGCGCCAGCAGCTTGGATGGACAGAACACTGAAGCTTTCTTT. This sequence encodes CASSLDGQNTEAFF.

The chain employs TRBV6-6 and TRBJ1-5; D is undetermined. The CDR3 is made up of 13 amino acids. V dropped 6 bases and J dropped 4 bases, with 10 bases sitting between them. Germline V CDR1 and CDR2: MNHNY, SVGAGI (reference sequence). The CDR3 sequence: CASRGMENQPQHF. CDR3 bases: TGTGCCAGCAGGGGGATGGAGAATCAGCCCCAGCATTTT.

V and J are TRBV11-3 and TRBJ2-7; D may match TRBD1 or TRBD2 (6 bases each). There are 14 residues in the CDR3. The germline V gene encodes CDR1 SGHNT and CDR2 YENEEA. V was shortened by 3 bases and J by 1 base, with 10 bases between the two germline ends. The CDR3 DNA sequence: TGTGCCAGCAGCTTGGGGGGCTGGTCCTACGAGCAGTACTTC. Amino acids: CASSLGGWSYEQYF.